The table lists the clone carrying this T cell receptor (beta chain) with a few counts. As yet, its antigen is unknown. PBMCs were cryopreserved, and roughly 2.1 micrograms of genomic DNA from them went into TCR beta libraries. This sample was taken from a study of cytotoxic CD8 clonotypes in ibrutinib-treated CLL. Study overall: Responses: roughly 24 partial, 2 complete; after median around 70 months, around 14 stayed remitted, some twelve progressed. Samples yielded averages of 255,043 productive templates and 94,000 or so productive rearrangements. Broader study findings: The clonality went up when patients responded to ibrutinib and dropped back toward baseline at progression.

The CDR3 has 13 amino acids. The V and J ends lost 0 bases and 4 bases respectively, with 7 bases between them. Germline V gene lookup returns CDR1 SGDLS and CDR2 YYNGEE. The repertoire was sequenced with immunoSEQ multiplex PCR; TCRdb's copy has only in-frame clones and lacks some. The table lists approximately 330,000 clones, just under 80% of them singletons. The input for sequencing was PBMCs, taken before ibrutinib treatment. V is TRBV9 and J is TRBJ1-1, with D unresolved. This receptor was obtained from a human donor with chronic lymphocytic leukemia. CDR3 in amino acids: CASSVGVGTEAFF. CDR3 nucleotide sequence: TGTGCCAGCAGCGTAGGGGTGGGCACTGAAGCTTTCTTT. Together with reference TRBV9 and TRBJ1-1, the CDR3 gives the full variable domain: DSGVTQTPKHLITATGQRVTLRCSPRSGDLSVYWYQQSLDQGLQFLIQYYNGEERAKGNILERFSAQQFPDLHSELNLSSLELGDSALYFCASSVGVGTEAFFGQGTRLTVV.